One T cell receptor (beta chain) is described in this entry. This sample is drawn from a study of graft-versus-host responses after intestinal transplantation. Study summary: Recipients got multivisceral, liver-intestinal, or isolated intestinal transplants.

Assay used: immunoSEQ multiplex PCR; TCRdb lists only in-frame clones, some missing. The sample includes tens of thousands of clones, roughly 95% seen only once; the top ten take 0.45% to 0.65%. There are 13 residues in the CDR3. Germline V gene lookup returns CDR1 SGHRS and CDR2 YFSETQ. V lost 5 bases and J 0 bases, leaving 8 bases between the germline ends. The specimen was PBMCs, collected 156 days after intestinal transplant. The genes are TRBV5-1 and TRBJ1-2; D remains ambiguous. This clonotype originated in a human patient who received an intestinal transplant, so some T cells may come from the graft donor. The CDR3, as DNA: TGCGCCAGCAGTTTGACACCTAACTATGGCTACACCTTC. Residues: CASSLTPNYGYTF.